This T cell receptor (beta chain) was recovered during a study of early T cells in non-severe SARS-CoV-2 infection. This clonotype was counted ten times or more. One entry per CDR3 protein, called by TCRdb with MiXCR from the 5' RACE reads. The sample consists of fewer than 75,000 distinct CDR3 sequences, about 17% of them appearing once. Germline V CDR1 and CDR2: SQVTM, ANQGSEA. The CDR3 is 14 residues long. V shed 7 bases and J 0 bases; nucleotides not matched to a gene: 4. The chain carries TRBV29-1 and TRBJ2-1; 9 bases map to TRBD2. The sample in question was whole blood, obtained at baseline. This clonotype was sampled from an adult who was a healthcare worker with PCR-confirmed SARS-CoV-2 infection or an uninfected control (not recorded which). DNA for the CDR3: TGCAGCGCGGCGGGGGGGAGCTCCTACAATGAGCAGTTCTTC. Protein: CSAAGGSSYNEQFF.